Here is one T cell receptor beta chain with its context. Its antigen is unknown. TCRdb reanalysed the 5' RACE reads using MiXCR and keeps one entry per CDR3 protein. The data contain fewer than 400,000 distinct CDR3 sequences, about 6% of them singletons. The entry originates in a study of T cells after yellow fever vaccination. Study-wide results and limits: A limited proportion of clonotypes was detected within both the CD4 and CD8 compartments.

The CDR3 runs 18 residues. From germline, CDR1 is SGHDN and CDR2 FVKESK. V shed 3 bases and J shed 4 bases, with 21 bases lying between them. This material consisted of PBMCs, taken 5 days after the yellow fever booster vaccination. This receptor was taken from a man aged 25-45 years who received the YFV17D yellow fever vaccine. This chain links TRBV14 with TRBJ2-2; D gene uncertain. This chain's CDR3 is CASSHMTGGVRSTGELFF. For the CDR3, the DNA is TGTGCCAGCAGCCATATGACGGGTGGCGTACGATCCACCGGGGAGCTGTTTTTT.